The 25 T cell receptor beta chains listed next were all sequenced from one sample in a study of T cells expressing NK-cell markers. TCRdb re-called the 5' RACE reads and catalogs CDR3 proteins one per entry, DNA excluded. This repertoire includes 400,000 to 450,000 distinct CDR3 sequences. Sequences were obtained from blood T cells: a sorted CD56 or NKG2C T cell subset, CD4+ or CD8+ T cells, or bulk PBMC T cells (not recorded which). These TCRs come from a woman between 18 and 70 years old in good health.

This chain links TRBV29-1 with TRBJ1-2; TCRdb proposes TRBD1, but this gene call is untestable without DNA. From germline, CDR1 is SQVTM and CDR2 ANQGSEA. The CDR3 is 12 amino acids. CDR3 residues: CSAETGGYGYTF.

The genes are TRBV7-3 and TRBJ2-1; there is no DNA to check the TCRdb D call of TRBD2. The CDR3 sequence is 16 residues long. Germline CDR1 and CDR2: SGHTA and FQGTGA. CDR3 amino acids: CASSSTSGGLYNEQFF.

The rearrangement links TRBV20-1 to TRBJ1-5; the TRBD1 assignment by TCRdb is unverifiable without DNA. The CDR3 totals 13 residues. Germline V gene data show CDR1 as DFQATT and CDR2 as SNEGSKA (reference sequence). CDR3 sequence reads: CSARGAKNQPQHF.

The V gene is TRBV20-1, the J gene TRBJ2-1; the TCRdb call, TRBD2, lacks DNA for checking. This CDR3 has 13 residues. Looked up from germline, CDR1 is DFQATT and CDR2 is SNEGSKA (reference sequence). CDR3 protein: CSARSGRGDEQFF.

V is TRBV11-2 and J is TRBJ2-1. Per the germline V gene, CDR1 is SGHAT and CDR2 is FQNNGV. The CDR3 has 15 residues. The chain's CDR3 is CASSFAGTTYNEQFF.

The CDR3 region is CASSQELARGLAGELFF. The rearrangement links TRBV4-2 to TRBJ2-2; no DNA is available, so the TRBD2 call from TCRdb remains unchecked. The V gene's germline CDR1 is LGHNA and CDR2 YNFKEQ. The length of the CDR3 is 17 residues.

V and J are TRBV5-1 and TRBJ1-6; without DNA, the TCRdb call of TRBD1 cannot be checked. CDR1 is SGHRS and CDR2 is YFSETQ in the germline V gene. The CDR3 covers 15 residues. This CDR3 is CASSLRDRVNSPLHF.

The chain couples TRBV15 to TRBJ2-3; TCRdb calls TRBD1, which cannot be checked without DNA. CDR1 is LNHNV, CDR2 YYDKDF, per germline (reference sequence). The CDR3 spans 14 residues. CDR3 protein: CATRWGQVSDTQYF.

The chain couples TRBV29-1 to TRBJ2-5; TCRdb lists TRBD1, though no DNA is available to test this call. In germline, CDR1 is SQVTM, CDR2 ANQGSEA. The CDR3 runs 15 residues. CDR3 protein: CSVTIILRAQETQYF.

The chain links TRBV21-1 to TRBJ1-5; no DNA is available, so the TRBD1 call from TCRdb remains unchecked. TRBV21-1 is described as a pseudogene. CDR3 size: 15 residues. The CDR3 loop reads CARRGRGDSNQPQHF.

The V gene is TRBV9, the J gene TRBJ2-7; the D call from TCRdb, TRBD1, cannot be confirmed without DNA. Germline V gene sequence: CDR1 SGDLS, CDR2 YYNGEE. The CDR3 has 17 residues. The CDR3 loop reads CASSVGGSGRLPYEQYF.

The chain has TRBV7-2 and TRBJ1-5; TCRdb indicates TRBD1, and absent DNA this call remains unverified. From germline, CDR1 is SGHTA and CDR2 FQGNSA. The CDR3 extends over 14 amino acids. The CDR3 is CASSLGVRGEPQHF.

V is TRBV5-4 and J is TRBJ1-6; TCRdb calls TRBD1, which cannot be checked without DNA. Looked up from germline, CDR1 is SGHNT and CDR2 is YYREEE (reference sequence). The CDR3 has 15 residues. CDR3 region: CASSLVRAGNSPLHF.

This rearrangement joins TRBV15 to TRBJ2-1. Germline V lookup: CDR1 LNHNV, CDR2 YYDKDF (reference sequence). CDR3 length: 15 amino acids. CDR3 loop: CATSRDRLIKWEQFF.

The rearrangement links TRBV24-1 to TRBJ2-7; TCRdb designates TRBD1, a call that cannot be tested without DNA. Germline V gene lookup returns CDR1 KGHDR and CDR2 SFDVKD. CDR3 length: 17 amino acids. The CDR3 sequence is CATSDSGRDGATYEQYF.

This chain links TRBV4-3 with TRBJ2-2; the TRBD2 assignment by TCRdb is unverifiable without DNA. Germline loops: CDR1 LGHNA, CDR2 YSLEER. This CDR3 comprises 15 residues. Here the CDR3 reads CASSQLVLNTGELFF.

The genes are TRBV20-1 and TRBJ2-6; TCRdb picks TRBD1, but there is no DNA to check that call. This CDR3 has 15 residues. Germline CDR1 reads DFQATT; CDR2 reads SNEGSKA (reference sequence). The CDR3 reads CSATVGGAGANVLTF.

The chain carries TRBV15 and TRBJ2-1. This CDR3 is 14 amino acids long. Germline-derived CDR1 and CDR2 are LNHNV and YYDKDF (reference sequence). The CDR3 region is CATSRDTADNEQFF.

Here the CDR3 reads CASSKSADLYGYTF. The chain carries TRBV5-1 and TRBJ1-2. This CDR3 is built from 14 residues. CDR1 SGHRS and CDR2 YFSETQ come from the germline V gene.

Here the CDR3 reads CSARGMRVQETQYF. J is TRBJ2-5 and V is TRBV20-1. The germline gives CDR1 DFQATT, CDR2 SNEGSKA (reference sequence). The CDR3 has 14 residues.

The chain uses TRBV20-1 and TRBJ1-5. The CDR3 has 15 residues. Germline values: CDR1 DFQATT, CDR2 SNEGSKA (reference sequence). The chain's CDR3 is CSARDQGRLNQPQHF.

The J gene is TRBJ2-5, the V gene TRBV29-1; as DNA is missing, the TRBD1 call by TCRdb cannot be tested. Germline V gene lookup returns CDR1 SQVTM and CDR2 ANQGSEA. CDR3 size: 13 residues. CDR3 residues: CSVPGQDQETQYF.

This chain connects TRBV5-1 to TRBJ1-2. The V gene's germline CDR1 is SGHRS and CDR2 YFSETQ. The CDR3 contains 13 residues. CDR3 region: CASSPQAEYGYTF.

The chain employs TRBV7-2 and TRBJ1-2; no DNA is available, so the TRBD1 call from TCRdb remains unchecked. Germline-derived CDR1 and CDR2 are SGHTA and FQGNSA. This CDR3 comprises 16 residues. The CDR3 here is CASSLEGRTGASGYTF.

The chain employs TRBV7-9 and TRBJ2-3; the D call of TRBD2 rests on TCRdb alone, since no DNA is present to check it. CDR1 and CDR2 from the germline V gene are SEHNR and FQNEAQ (reference sequence). The CDR3 length is 17 residues. The CDR3 loop is CASSPGSLAGAPQLEYF.